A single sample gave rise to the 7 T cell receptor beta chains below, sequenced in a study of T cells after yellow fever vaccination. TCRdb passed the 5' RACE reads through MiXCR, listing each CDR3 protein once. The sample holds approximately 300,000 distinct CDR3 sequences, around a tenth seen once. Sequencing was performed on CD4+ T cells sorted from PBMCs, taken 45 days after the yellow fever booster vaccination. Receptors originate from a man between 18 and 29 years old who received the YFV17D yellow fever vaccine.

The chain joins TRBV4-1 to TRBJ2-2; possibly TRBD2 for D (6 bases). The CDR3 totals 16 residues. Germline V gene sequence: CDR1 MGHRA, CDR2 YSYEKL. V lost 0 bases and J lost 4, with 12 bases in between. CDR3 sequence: CASSQESWGLTGELFF. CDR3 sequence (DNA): TGCGCCAGCAGCCAAGAGTCTTGGGGACTCACCGGGGAGCTGTTTTTT.

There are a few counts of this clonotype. The DNA for the CDR3 is TGCGCCAGCAGCTTGGGACTGGGACTAGGCACAGATACGCAGTATTTT. Its protein is CASSLGLGLGTDTQYF. V is TRBV5-1 and J is TRBJ2-3; TRBD2 aligns across 8 bases. Unmatched junction bases numbered 4, after V lost 0 bases and J lost 1 base. The CDR3 extends over 16 amino acids. From germline, CDR1 is SGHRS and CDR2 YFSETQ. Combining the CDR3 with reference TRBV5-1 and TRBJ2-3 gives the whole variable domain KAGVTQTPRYLIKTRGQQVTLSCSPISGHRSVSWYQQTPGQGLQFLFEYFSETQRNKGNFPGRFSGRQFSNSRSEMNVSTLELGDSALYLCASSLGLGLGTDTQYFGPGTRLTVL.

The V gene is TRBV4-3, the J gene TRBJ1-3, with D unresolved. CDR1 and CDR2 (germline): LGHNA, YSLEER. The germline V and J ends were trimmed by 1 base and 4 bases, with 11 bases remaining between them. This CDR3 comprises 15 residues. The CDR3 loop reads CASSQAVGRGNTIYF. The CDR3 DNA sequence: TGCGCCAGCAGCCAAGCGGTAGGGAGGGGAAACACCATATATTTT.

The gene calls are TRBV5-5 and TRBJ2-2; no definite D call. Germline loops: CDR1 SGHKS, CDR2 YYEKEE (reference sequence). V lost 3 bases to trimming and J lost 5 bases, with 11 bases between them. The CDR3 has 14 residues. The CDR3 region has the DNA TGTGCCAGCAGCTCGGAGTGGGTTACCGGGGAGCTGTTTTTT. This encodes CASSSEWVTGELFF.

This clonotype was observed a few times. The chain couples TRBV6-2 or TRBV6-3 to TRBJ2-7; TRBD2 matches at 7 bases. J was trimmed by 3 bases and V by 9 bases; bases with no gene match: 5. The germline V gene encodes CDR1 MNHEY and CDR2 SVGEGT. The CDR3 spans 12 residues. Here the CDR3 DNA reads TGTGCCAGTAGGGACTACAACTACGAGCAGTACGTC. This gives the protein CASRDYNYEQYV.

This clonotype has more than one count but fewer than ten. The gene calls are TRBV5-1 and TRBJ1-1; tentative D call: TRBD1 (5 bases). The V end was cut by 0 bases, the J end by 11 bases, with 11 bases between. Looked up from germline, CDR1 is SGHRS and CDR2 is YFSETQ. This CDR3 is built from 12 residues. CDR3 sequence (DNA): TGCGCCAGCAGCTTGGGCCAGGGCATGGCTTTCTTT. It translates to CASSLGQGMAFF. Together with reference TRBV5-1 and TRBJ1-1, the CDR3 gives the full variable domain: KAGVTQTPRYLIKTRGQQVTLSCSPISGHRSVSWYQQTPGQGLQFLFEYFSETQRNKGNFPGRFSGRQFSNSRSEMNVSTLELGDSALYLCASSLGQGMAFFGQGTRLTVV.

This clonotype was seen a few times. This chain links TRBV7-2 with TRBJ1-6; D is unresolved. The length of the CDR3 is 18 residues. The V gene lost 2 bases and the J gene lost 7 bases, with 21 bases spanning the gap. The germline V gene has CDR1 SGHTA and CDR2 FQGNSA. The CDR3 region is CASSLWLRAAEGNSPLHF. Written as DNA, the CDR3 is TGTGCCAGCAGCTTATGGCTGAGAGCCGCCGAGGGAAATTCACCCCTCCACTTT.